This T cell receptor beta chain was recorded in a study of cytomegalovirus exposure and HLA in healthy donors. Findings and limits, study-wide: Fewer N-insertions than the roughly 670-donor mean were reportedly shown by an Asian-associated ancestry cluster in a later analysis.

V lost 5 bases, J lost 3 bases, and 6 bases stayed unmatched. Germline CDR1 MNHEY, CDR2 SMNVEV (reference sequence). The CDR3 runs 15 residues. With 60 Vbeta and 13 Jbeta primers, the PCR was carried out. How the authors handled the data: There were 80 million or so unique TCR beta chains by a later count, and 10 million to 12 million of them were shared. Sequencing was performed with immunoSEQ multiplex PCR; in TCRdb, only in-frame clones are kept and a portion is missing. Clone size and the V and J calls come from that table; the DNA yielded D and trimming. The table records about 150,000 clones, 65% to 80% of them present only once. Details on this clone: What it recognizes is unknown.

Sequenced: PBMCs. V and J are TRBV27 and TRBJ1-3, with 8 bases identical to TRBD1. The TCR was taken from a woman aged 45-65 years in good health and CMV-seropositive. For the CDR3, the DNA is TGTGCCAGCAGTGGAACAGGGGGTGTTGGAAACACCATATATTTT. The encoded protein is CASSGTGGVGNTIYF.